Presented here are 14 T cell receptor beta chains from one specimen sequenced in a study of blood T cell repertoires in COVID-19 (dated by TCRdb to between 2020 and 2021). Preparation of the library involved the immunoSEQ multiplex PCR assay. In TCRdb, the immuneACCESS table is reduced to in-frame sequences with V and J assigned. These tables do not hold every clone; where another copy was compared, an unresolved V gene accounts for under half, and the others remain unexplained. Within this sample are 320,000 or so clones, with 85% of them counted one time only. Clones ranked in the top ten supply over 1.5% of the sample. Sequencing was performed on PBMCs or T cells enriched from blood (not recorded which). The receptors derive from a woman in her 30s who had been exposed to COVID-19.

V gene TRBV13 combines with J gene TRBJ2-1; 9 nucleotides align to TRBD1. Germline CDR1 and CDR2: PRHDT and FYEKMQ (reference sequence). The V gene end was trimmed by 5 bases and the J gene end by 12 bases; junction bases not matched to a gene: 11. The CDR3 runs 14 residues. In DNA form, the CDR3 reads TGTGCCAGCAGCCTCCGACAGGGGGGTGGGGGGCAGTTCTTC. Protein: CASSLRQGGGGQFF.

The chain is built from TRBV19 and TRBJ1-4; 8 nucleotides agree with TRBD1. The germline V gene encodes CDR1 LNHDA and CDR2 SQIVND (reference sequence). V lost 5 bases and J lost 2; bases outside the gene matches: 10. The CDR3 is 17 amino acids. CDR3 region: CASSDRGQGGTNEKLFF. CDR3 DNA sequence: TGTGCCAGTAGTGACCGTGGACAGGGAGGTACTAATGAAAAACTGTTTTTT.

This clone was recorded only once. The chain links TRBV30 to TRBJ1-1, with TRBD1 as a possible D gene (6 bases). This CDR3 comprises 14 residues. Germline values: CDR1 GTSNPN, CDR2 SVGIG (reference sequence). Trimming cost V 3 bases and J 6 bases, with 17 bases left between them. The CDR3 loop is CAWRRDIHLPEAFF. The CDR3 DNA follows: TGTGCCTGGAGACGGGACATCCATCTTCCTGAAGCTTTCTTT.

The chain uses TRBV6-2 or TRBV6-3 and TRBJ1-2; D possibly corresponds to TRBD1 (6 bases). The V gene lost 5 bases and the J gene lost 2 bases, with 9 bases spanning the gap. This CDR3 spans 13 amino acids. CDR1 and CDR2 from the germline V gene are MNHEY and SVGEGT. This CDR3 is CASSGQGNYGYTF. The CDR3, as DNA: TGTGCCAGCAGTGGGCAGGGGAACTATGGCTACACCTTC.

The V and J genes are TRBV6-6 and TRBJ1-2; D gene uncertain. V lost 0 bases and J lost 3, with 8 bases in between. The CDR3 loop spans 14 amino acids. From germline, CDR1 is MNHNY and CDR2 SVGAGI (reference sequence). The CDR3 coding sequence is TGTGCCAGCAGTTACTCCCGGGTTTACTATGGCTACACCTTC. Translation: CASSYSRVYYGYTF.

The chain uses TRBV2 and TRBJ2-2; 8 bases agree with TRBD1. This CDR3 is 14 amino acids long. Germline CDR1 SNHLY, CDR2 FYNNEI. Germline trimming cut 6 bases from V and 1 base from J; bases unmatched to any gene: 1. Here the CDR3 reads CASRGTGNTGELFF. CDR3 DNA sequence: TGTGCCAGCAGGGGGACAGGGAACACCGGGGAGCTGTTTTTT. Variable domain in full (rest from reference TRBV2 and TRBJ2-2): EPEVTQTPSHQVTQMGQEVILRCVPISNHLYFYWYRQILGQKVEFLVSFYNNEISEKSEIFDDQFSVERPDGSNFTLKIRSTKLEDSAMYFCASRGTGNTGELFFGEGSRLTVL.

The CDR3 coding sequence is TGTGCCAGCAGTGACCGCCGGAGTAATCAGCCCCAGCATTTT. Protein product: CASSDRRSNQPQHF. The V gene is TRBV2, the J gene TRBJ1-5; D uncertain. The length of the CDR3 is 14 residues. The germline gives CDR1 SNHLY, CDR2 FYNNEI. V lost 3 bases to trimming and J lost 4 bases, with 10 bases between them. Complete variable domain (other parts from reference TRBV2 and TRBJ1-5): EPEVTQTPSHQVTQMGQEVILRCVPISNHLYFYWYRQILGQKVEFLVSFYNNEISEKSEIFDDQFSVERPDGSNFTLKIRSTKLEDSAMYFCASSDRRSNQPQHFGDGTRLSIL.

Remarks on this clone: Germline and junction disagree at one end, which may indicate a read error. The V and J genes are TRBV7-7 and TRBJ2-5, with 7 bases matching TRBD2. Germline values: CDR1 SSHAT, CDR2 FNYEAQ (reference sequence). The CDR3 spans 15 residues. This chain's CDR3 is CASSSGGTFQETQYF. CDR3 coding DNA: TGTGCTAGCAGCTCCGGGGGGACCTTCCAAGAGACCCAGTACTTC.

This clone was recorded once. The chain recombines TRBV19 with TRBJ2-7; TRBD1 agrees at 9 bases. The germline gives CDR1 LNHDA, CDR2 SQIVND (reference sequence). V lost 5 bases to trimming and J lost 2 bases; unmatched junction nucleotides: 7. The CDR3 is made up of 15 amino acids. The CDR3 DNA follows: TGTGCCAGTAGTTCTCCGGGACAGGGAACCTACGAGCAGTACTTC. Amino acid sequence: CASSSPGQGTYEQYF.

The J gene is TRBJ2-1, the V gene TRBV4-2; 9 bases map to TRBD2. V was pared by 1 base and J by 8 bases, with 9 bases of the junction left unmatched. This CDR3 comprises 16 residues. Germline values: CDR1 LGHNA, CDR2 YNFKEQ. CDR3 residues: CASSQGGGGGAYEQFF. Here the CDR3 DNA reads TGTGCCAGCAGCCAAGGAGGAGGCGGGGGGGCCTATGAGCAGTTCTTC.

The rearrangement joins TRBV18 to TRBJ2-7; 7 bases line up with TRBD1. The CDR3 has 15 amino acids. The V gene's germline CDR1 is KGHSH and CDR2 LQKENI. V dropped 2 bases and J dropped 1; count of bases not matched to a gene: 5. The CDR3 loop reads CASSPTTGTSYEQYF. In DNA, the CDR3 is TGTGCCAGCTCACCAACGACAGGGACGTCCTACGAGCAGTACTTC.

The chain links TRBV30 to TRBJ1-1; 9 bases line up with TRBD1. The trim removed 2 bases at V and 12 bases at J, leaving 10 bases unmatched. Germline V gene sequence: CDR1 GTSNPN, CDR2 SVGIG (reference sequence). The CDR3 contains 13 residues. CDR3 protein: CAWSPTGTGKTFF. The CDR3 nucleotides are TGTGCCTGGAGTCCAACCGGGACAGGGAAAACTTTCTTT.

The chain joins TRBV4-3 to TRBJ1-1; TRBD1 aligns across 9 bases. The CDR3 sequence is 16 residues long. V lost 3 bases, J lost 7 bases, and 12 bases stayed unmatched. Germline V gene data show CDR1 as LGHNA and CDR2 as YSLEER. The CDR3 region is CASSHYRGPAVYEAFF. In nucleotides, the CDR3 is TGCGCCAGCAGCCATTACAGGGGGCCAGCCGTTTATGAAGCTTTCTTT.

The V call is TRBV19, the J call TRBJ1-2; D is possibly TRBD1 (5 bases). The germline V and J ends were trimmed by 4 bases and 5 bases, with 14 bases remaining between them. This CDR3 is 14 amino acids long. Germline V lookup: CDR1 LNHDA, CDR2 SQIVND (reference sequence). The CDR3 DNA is TGTGCCAGTAGTACTCAGGGTTGGTCGTATGGCTACACCTTC. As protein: CASSTQGWSYGYTF. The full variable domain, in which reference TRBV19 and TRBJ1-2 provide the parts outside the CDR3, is DGGITQSPKYLFRKEGQNVTLSCEQNLNHDAMYWYRQDPGQGLRLIYYSQIVNDFQKGDIAEGYSVSREKKESFPLTVTSAQKNPTAFYLCASSTQGWSYGYTFGSGTRLTVV.